The 22 T cell receptor beta chains below all came from one sample that was sequenced in a study of post-analysis software for immune sequencing data. Unique molecular identifiers were carried by the TCR beta cDNA libraries. TCRdb fed the PCR reads into MiXCR, producing one record per CDR3 protein. This sample has hundreds of thousands of distinct CDR3 sequences, with 44% found just once. These receptors have no known antigen. Study-wide results and caveats: The five TRBV segments detected at higher frequency in patients than in controls included TRBV5-6, TRBV5-1 and TRBV20-1.

The sample comprised blood. The receptors derive from a girl aged 5 to 17 with multiple sclerosis.

The V gene is TRBV10-3, the J gene TRBJ2-1; 10 bases are shared with TRBD1. Per germline, CDR1 ENHRY and CDR2 SYGVKD. J gave up 7 bases and V 10 bases, and 4 bases lay outside the gene matches. This CDR3 is 12 amino acids long. In DNA, the CDR3 is TGTGCCACCCGGACAGGGGGAAATGAGCAGTTCTTC. Amino acids: CATRTGGNEQFF.

This clonotype turned up a few times. V usage is TRBV7-8 and J usage is TRBJ2-5; 8 bases are shared with TRBD2. The last part of the DNA fits TRBJ2-7 better; the J call may be wrong. The CDR3 has 16 residues. CDR1 SGHVS and CDR2 FQNEAQ come from the germline V gene. The CDR3 here is CASSLPWGLGVYEQYF. The CDR3 DNA follows: TGTGCCAGCAGCTTACCGTGGGGACTAGGGGTATACGAGCAGTACTTC.

This sequence joins TRBV29-1 and TRBJ1-1; no definite D call. V gave up 2 bases and J gave up 1 base, with 11 bases separating them. CDR3 size: 14 residues. From germline, CDR1 is SQVTM and CDR2 ANQGSEA. CDR3 sequence: CSVEPRAWNTEAFF. The CDR3 bases are TGCAGCGTTGAACCCCGGGCCTGGAACACTGAAGCTTTCTTT.

This clonotype came up a few times. The chain combines TRBV10-3 with TRBJ2-6; D call uncertain. CDR1 is ENHRY, CDR2 SYGVKD, per germline. CDR3 length: 16 residues. Trimming took off 0 bases at V and 0 bases at J, with 6 bases between the two ends. This CDR3 is CAISESAPSGANVLTF. The CDR3 bases are TGTGCCATCAGTGAGTCGGCCCCCTCTGGGGCCAACGTCCTGACTTTC.

This clonotype was seen only a few times. This rearrangement joins TRBV29-1 to TRBJ2-5; maybe TRBD2 (5 bases). The CDR3 has 14 residues. The ends were cut back, 0 bases at V and 7 bases at J, with 15 bases in the middle. Per the germline V gene, CDR1 is SQVTM and CDR2 is ANQGSEA. DNA of the CDR3: TGCAGCGTTGAAGATCAGAGGGCCCTTCTGACCCAGTACTTC. Its translation: CSVEDQRALLTQYF. Supplemented by reference TRBV29-1 and TRBJ2-5, the full variable domain reads SAVISQKPSRDICQRGTSLTIQCQVDSQVTMMFWYRQQPGQSLTLIATANQGSEATYESGFVIDKFPISRPNLTFSTLTVSNMSPEDSSIYLCSVEDQRALLTQYFGPGTRLLVL.

The chain joins TRBV12-3 or TRBV12-4 to TRBJ1-2, with D perhaps matching TRBD1 (5 bases). Trimming left V 5 bases short and J 3 bases short, with 13 bases between. The CDR3 runs to 14 residues. The CDR3 reads CASSAARVDYGYTF. CDR3 bases: TGTGCCAGCAGTGCTGCCAGGGTTGACTATGGCTACACCTTC.

The V gene is TRBV7-8, the J gene TRBJ2-1, with 13 bases that match TRBD2. V was clipped by 5 bases and J by 8 bases; unmatched bases: 18. The CDR3 contains 19 residues. In germline, CDR1 is SGHVS, CDR2 FQNEAQ. The CDR3, as DNA: TGTGCCAGCAGCCCCTTACGGACCTACGGGACTAGCGGGAAGTATGAGCAGTTCTTC. This sequence encodes CASSPLRTYGTSGKYEQFF.

The gene calls are TRBV2 and TRBJ1-1; unclear D gene. The V end was cut by 2 bases, the J end by 0 bases, with 10 bases between. CDR1 is SNHLY and CDR2 is FYNNEI in the germline V gene. The CDR3 contains 15 residues. CDR3 nucleotide sequence: TGTGCCAGCAGTGAACGTGGGCAGTTGAACACTGAAGCTTTCTTT. Amino acid sequence: CASSERGQLNTEAFF.

The chain couples TRBV15 to TRBJ2-7, with 11 bases matching TRBD2. Near its end, the DNA agrees better with TRBJ2-5, so the J call may be wrong. Germline assignment: CDR1 LNHNV and CDR2 YYDKDF (reference sequence). The CDR3 is made up of 16 amino acids. The CDR3 DNA is TGTGCCACCAGCAGAGAGACCGGGACTAGCGGTGAGACCCAGTACTTC. This encodes CATSRETGTSGETQYF.

The V gene is TRBV27, the J gene TRBJ2-7; 8 bases are a match to TRBD1. The CDR3 is made up of 15 amino acids. Germline CDR1 is MNHEY and CDR2 is SMNVEV (reference sequence). J gave up 1 base and V 2 bases, and 4 bases lay outside the gene matches. The CDR3 loop is CASSLRQGKSYEQYF. Here the CDR3 DNA reads TGTGCCAGCAGTTTAAGACAGGGGAAGTCCTACGAGCAGTACTTC.

The chain uses TRBV6-4 and TRBJ2-1, with TRBD1 as a possible D gene (5 bases). This CDR3 is built from 16 residues. V gave up 3 bases and J gave up 3 bases, with 15 bases separating them. Per germline, CDR1 MRHNA and CDR2 SNTAGT. CDR3 residues: CASSEGRTRIYNEQFF. CDR3 DNA: TGTGCCAGCAGTGAAGGTAGGACAAGGATCTACAATGAGCAGTTCTTC.

The count of this clonotype is one. The rearrangement links TRBV3-1 to TRBJ2-1, with D perhaps matching TRBD1 (5 bases). V gave up 6 bases and J gave up 10 bases, with 13 bases separating them. This CDR3 has 12 residues. Germline CDR1 and CDR2: LGHDT and YNNKEL (reference sequence). CDR3: CASSRNRGEQFF. In nucleotides, the CDR3 is TGTGCCAGCAGTCGTAATAGGGGAGAGCAGTTCTTC.

The chain recombines TRBV20-1 with TRBJ2-7; D is perhaps TRBD1 (6 bases). The CDR3 consists of 12 residues. Trimming pared 3 bases from V and 5 bases from J, leaving 11 bases between. Germline CDR1 and CDR2: DFQATT and SNEGSKA (reference sequence). DNA for the CDR3: TGCAGTGCTAGGTTCAGGGGCGACGAGCAGTACTTC. Protein product: CSARFRGDEQYF.

This sequence joins TRBV5-1 and TRBJ2-1, with 9 bases matching TRBD2. Germline V gene data show CDR1 as SGHRS and CDR2 as YFSETQ. Trimming at V came to 6 bases and at J to 0 bases, leaving 7 bases not matched to a gene. The CDR3 contains 16 residues. The CDR3 nucleotides are TGCGCCAGCAACTCCCTAGCGGGGACCTCCTACAATGAGCAGTTCTTC. This codes for CASNSLAGTSYNEQFF.

The chain has TRBV3-1 and TRBJ2-7; 7 bases fit TRBD2. V lost 2 bases to trimming and J lost 0 bases; unmatched junction nucleotides: 4. The CDR3 length is 15 residues. CDR1 LGHDT and CDR2 YNNKEL come from the germline V gene (reference sequence). The CDR3 here is CASSQMRGISYEQYF. CDR3 nucleotide sequence: TGTGCCAGCAGCCAAATGCGGGGGATCTCCTACGAGCAGTACTTC.

The V gene is TRBV2, the J gene TRBJ2-7; D is unclear. Germline lookup yields CDR1 SNHLY and CDR2 FYNNEI. V was pared by 0 bases and J by 0 bases, with 12 bases between. The CDR3 runs 16 residues. For the CDR3, the DNA is TGTGCCAGCAGTGAAGCGTGGAGTTTTGACTCCTACGAGCAGTACTTC. Translating it yields CASSEAWSFDSYEQYF.

This clonotype was detected only a few times. CDR3 DNA: TGTGCCAGCAGCTTAGTTGGGACCCCCGGGAGCTCCTACGAGCAGTACTTC. Translated, it gives CASSLVGTPGSSYEQYF. The V gene is TRBV7-2, the J gene TRBJ2-7; maybe TRBD2 (6 bases). The CDR3 is 17 residues long. The germline V gene has CDR1 SGHTA and CDR2 FQGNSA. V lost 1 base, J lost 0 bases, and 16 bases lay in between. The full variable domain, in which reference TRBV7-2 and TRBJ2-7 provide the parts outside the CDR3, is GAGVSQSPSNKVTEKGKDVELRCDPISGHTALYWYRQSLGQGLEFLIYFQGNSAPDKSGLPSDRFSAERTGGSVSTLTIQRTQQEDSAVYLCASSLVGTPGSSYEQYFGPGTRLTVT.

This clonotype was detected only a few times. The rearrangement links TRBV20-1 to TRBJ2-3; TRBD2 aligns across 8 bases. The ends lost 5 bases at V and 3 bases at J; junction bases unmatched: 10. The CDR3 covers 15 residues. From germline, CDR1 is DFQATT and CDR2 SNEGSKA (reference sequence). CDR3 sequence: CSAATGTRATDTQYF. Here the CDR3 DNA reads TGCAGTGCTGCGACCGGGACTAGAGCGACAGATACGCAGTATTTT.

In DNA form, the CDR3 reads TGTGCCAGCAGTTTTTATTTGGCCCAGGGCGGCAATGAGCAGTTCTTC. Its translation is CASSFYLAQGGNEQFF. The V call is TRBV27, the J call TRBJ2-1; D possibly corresponds to TRBD1 (5 bases). CDR3 length equals 16 residues. Trimming shortened V by 3 bases and J by 6 bases, and 18 bases separated the two germline ends. The germline V gene encodes CDR1 MNHEY and CDR2 SMNVEV (reference sequence).

This sequence joins TRBV4-2 and TRBJ2-3, with D maybe TRBD2 (5 bases). The V end was cut by 4 bases, the J end by 1 base, with 18 bases between. The CDR3 is 17 amino acids. Per germline, CDR1 LGHNA and CDR2 YNFKEQ. The CDR3 loop reads CASSPFQAPGGTDTQYF. The CDR3 coding sequence is TGTGCCAGCAGCCCCTTCCAAGCCCCCGGGGGCACAGATACGCAGTATTTT.

The chain couples TRBV12-3 or TRBV12-4 to TRBJ2-3; 9 bases map to TRBD2. Unmatched junction bases numbered 11, after V lost 6 bases and J lost 4 bases. The CDR3 covers 16 residues. This chain's CDR3 is CASRVAGARRADTQYF. The CDR3 nucleotides read TGTGCCAGCAGGGTAGCGGGAGCTCGGAGGGCAGATACGCAGTATTTT.

Remarks on this clonotype: A much larger clone lies a single base off, so this may be a read error. The chain carries TRBV5-1 and TRBJ2-3, with a tentative D call TRBD2 (6 bases). CDR3 length: 16 residues. Germline-derived CDR1 and CDR2 are SGHRS and YFSETQ. The CDR3 nucleotides are TGCGCCAGCACCTCGGGCGGCACTAGCTTCACAGATACGCAGGATTTT. It yields the protein CASTSGGTSFTDTQDF.